These 15 T cell receptor beta chains were sequenced from one sample in a study of regulatory T cells in long-lasting Graves disease. Time point given: newly diagnosed GD, antithyroid drugs for less than 3 months. PBMC RNA served as the TCR library source. Arm-PCR of CDR3 regions with iRepertoire HTBI primers generated TCR beta libraries. One entry per CDR3 protein, called by TCRdb with MiXCR from the multiplex PCR reads. In the table there are almost 450,000 distinct CDR3 sequences, roughly 15% of which are singletons. The data were also submitted as part of a second study, on T cells in Graves' hyperthyroidism and ophthalmopathy.

The material was peripheral blood mononuclear cells (PBMCs), obtained at new diagnosis, from a patient treated with antithyroid drugs. The receptors were sampled from a woman aged 25 to 39 with Graves disease.

This clonotype was counted at least ten times. The gene calls are TRBV5-1 and TRBJ1-4; 9 bases line up with TRBD1. This CDR3 is built from 14 residues. Germline-derived CDR1 and CDR2 are SGHRS and YFSETQ. V lost 4 bases and J lost 6; bases outside the gene matches: 4. CDR3 protein: CASSEWTGDEKLFF. The CDR3 DNA reads as TGCGCCAGCAGCGAATGGACAGGGGATGAAAAACTGTTTTTT. Variable domain in full (rest from reference TRBV5-1 and TRBJ1-4): KAGVTQTPRYLIKTRGQQVTLSCSPISGHRSVSWYQQTPGQGLQFLFEYFSETQRNKGNFPGRFSGRQFSNSRSEMNVSTLELGDSALYLCASSEWTGDEKLFFGSGTQLSVL.

This clonotype was picked up a small number of times. V and J are TRBV7-9 and TRBJ2-5; D is undetermined. This CDR3 spans 16 amino acids. Germline CDR1 reads SEHNR; CDR2 reads FQNEAQ (reference sequence). The V and J ends lost 3 bases and 3 bases respectively, with 17 bases between them. The CDR3 loop reads CASSFPTDGREETQYF. CDR3 sequence (DNA): TGTGCCAGCAGCTTCCCCACCGACGGAAGGGAAGAGACCCAGTACTTC.

This clonotype was observed at least ten times. The V gene is TRBV3-1, the J gene TRBJ1-2; possibly TRBD1 for D (6 bases). This CDR3 is built from 18 residues. Trimming took 0 bases from V and 3 from J, leaving 20 bases between them. In germline, CDR1 is LGHDT, CDR2 YNNKEL (reference sequence). Written as DNA, the CDR3 is TGTGCCAGCAGCCAAGATCCGACAGCAGGGGCCGTCTACTATGGCTACACCTTC. Translated: CASSQDPTAGAVYYGYTF.

This clonotype was seen just once. The chain combines TRBV6-5 with TRBJ1-3; possibly TRBD1 for D (5 bases). CDR1 and CDR2 from the germline V gene are MNHEY and SVGAGI. The CDR3 runs 15 residues. V gave up 0 bases and J gave up 6 bases, with 12 bases separating them. The CDR3 coding sequence is TGTGCCAGCAGTTACTCTGGAGAGGGGAAAAACACCATATATTTT. This codes for CASSYSGEGKNTIYF.

V is TRBV9 and J is TRBJ2-1; 7 nucleotides line up with TRBD1. The V segment lost 1 base and the J segment 8 bases; nucleotides outside the gene matches: 3. CDR3 length equals 13 residues. Germline loops: CDR1 SGDLS, CDR2 YYNGEE. The CDR3 sequence is CASSVKGQDEQFF. As DNA, the CDR3 is TGTGCCAGCAGCGTAAAAGGACAGGATGAGCAGTTCTTC.

The sample holds many counts of this clonotype. The chain uses TRBV5-4 and TRBJ2-3; 7 nucleotides line up with TRBD2. The length of the CDR3 is 15 residues. The germline gives CDR1 SGHNT, CDR2 YYREEE (reference sequence). After removal of 4 bases from V and 5 bases from J, the junction contained 10 bases not matched to a gene. The DNA of the CDR3 is TGTGCCAGCAGCCCGGGAGGCGGATCCGGAGATACGCAGTATTTT. Translated: CASSPGGGSGDTQYF.

This clonotype was seen many times. This chain joins TRBV3-1 and TRBJ2-7; 7 bases align to TRBD1. Germline values: CDR1 LGHDT, CDR2 YNNKEL (reference sequence). V shed 1 base, J shed 4 bases, and the junction held 7 bases outside the gene matches. The CDR3 covers 15 residues. The CDR3 sequence is CASSQASQGIYEQYF. CDR3 DNA sequence: TGTGCCAGCAGCCAAGCCTCACAGGGGATTTACGAGCAGTACTTC.

At least ten counts were recorded for this clonotype. The chain carries TRBV9 and TRBJ1-2; TRBD1 might be the D (5 bases). The CDR3 consists of 15 residues. Germline V gene data show CDR1 as SGDLS and CDR2 as YYNGEE. V was cut by 4 bases and J by 3 bases, with 16 bases left in between. This chain's CDR3 is CASSTPGREYYGYTF. The CDR3 DNA sequence: TGTGCCAGCAGCACCCCGGGACGGGAATACTATGGCTACACCTTC.

The gene calls are TRBV2 and TRBJ2-1; 11 bases match TRBD2. The CDR3 runs to 19 residues. V trimming: 6 bases; J trimming: 0 bases; junction bases outside the gene matches: 13. Germline assignment: CDR1 SNHLY and CDR2 FYNNEI. The CDR3 protein is CASSQQGASGGSSYNEQFF. CDR3 nucleotides: TGTGCCAGCAGCCAACAGGGGGCTAGCGGGGGGAGCTCCTACAATGAGCAGTTCTTC.

At least ten counts were recorded for this clonotype. V usage is TRBV12-3 or TRBV12-4 and J usage is TRBJ1-5, with D possibly being TRBD1 (5 bases). This CDR3 is built from 15 residues. V gave up 3 bases and J gave up 3 bases, with 12 bases separating them. This CDR3 reads CASSLGGRPNQPQHF. In nucleotides, the CDR3 is TGTGCCAGCAGTTTGGGGGGACGGCCCAATCAGCCCCAGCATTTT.

The chain recombines TRBV6-1 with TRBJ1-2, with D perhaps matching TRBD1 (6 bases). V gave up 6 bases and J gave up 3 bases, with 14 bases separating them. The CDR3 has 14 amino acids. Per the germline V gene, CDR1 is MNHNS and CDR2 is SASEGT. DNA for the CDR3: TGTGCCAGCAGCCGAGGGACAAGGGACTATGGCTACACCTTC. Amino acid sequence: CASSRGTRDYGYTF.

As regards this clonotype: A read error is possible here, since a much larger clone lies one base away. The chain combines TRBV10-3 with TRBJ2-7; D may be TRBD1 or TRBD2 (5 bases each). This CDR3 comprises 14 residues. The V gene's germline CDR1 is ENHRY and CDR2 SYGVKD. The CDR3 loop is CAIKGTPSSHEQYF. DNA of the CDR3: TGTGCCATCAAAGGGACCCCGAGCTCCCACGAGCAGTACTTC.

The chain has TRBV12-3 or TRBV12-4 and TRBJ1-2; D ambiguous. V gave up 2 bases and J gave up 7 bases, with 11 bases separating them. This CDR3 has 13 residues. CDR3 region: CASSLKGSGGYTF. In nucleotides, the CDR3 is TGTGCCAGCAGTTTAAAGGGATCCGGTGGCTACACCTTC.

This clonotype was counted at least ten times. The J gene is TRBJ2-7, the V gene TRBV5-1; the D is unclear. This CDR3 has 14 amino acids. V was shortened by 3 bases and J by 3 bases, with 13 bases between the two germline ends. Germline values: CDR1 SGHRS, CDR2 YFSETQ. The CDR3 nucleotides are TGCGCCAGCAGCTCTCGGACGAGAATCTACGAGCAGTACTTC. Residues: CASSSRTRIYEQYF.

The chain recombines TRBV11-2 with TRBJ2-3; the D is unclear. The V end was cut by 5 bases, the J end by 6 bases, with 15 bases between. Looked up from germline, CDR1 is SGHAT and CDR2 is FQNNGV. The CDR3 loop spans 14 amino acids. CDR3 coding DNA: TGTGCCAGCAGCCAAGAAGTATTCATGGATACGCAGTATTTT. It codes for CASSQEVFMDTQYF.